These 12 T cell receptor beta chains originate from one sample sequenced in a study of T cell responses to AZD1222 COVID-19 vaccine (dated by TCRdb to about 2021). Libraries were made using the immunoSEQ multiplex PCR assay. TCRdb retrieved this table from immuneACCESS and kept in-frame rearrangements only. Not all clones are present; in checked studies, unresolved V genes account for under half, and no reason is known for the remainder. The sample table lists around 110,000 clones, less than 90% of them with a count of one. The leading ten clones occupy 6% to 8% of the sample. Read against the paper, the sample's time point label means: baseline before first vaccination. Here the sequenced sample was peripheral blood, taken on day 0 of AZD1222 vaccination. These receptors were taken from an adult in good health.

V is TRBV12-3 or TRBV12-4 and J is TRBJ1-1; 8 nucleotides agree with TRBD1. The CDR3 loop spans 13 amino acids. Trimming took 6 bases from V and 4 from J; bases not matched to a gene: 4. CDR3 sequence: CASSQGAPTEAFF. CDR3 bases: TGTGCCAGCAGCCAGGGGGCGCCCACTGAAGCTTTCTTT.

This clone was counted a few times. The chain has TRBV10-3 and TRBJ1-2; 7 bases match TRBD1. J lost 6 bases, V lost 2 bases, and 3 bases had no gene match. Germline CDR1 ENHRY, CDR2 SYGVKD. This CDR3 spans 13 amino acids. CDR3 DNA: TGTGCCATCAGTGAGGGCAGGGGGAATGGCTACACCTTC. Residues: CAISEGRGNGYTF.

The rearrangement links TRBV3-1 (or the pseudogene TRBV3-2) to TRBJ1-4, with D hard to call. The CDR3 consists of 14 residues. V lost 0 bases to trimming and J lost 7 bases, with 9 bases between them. The germline gives CDR1 LGHDT, CDR2 YNNKEL (reference sequence). DNA of the CDR3: TGTGCCAGCAGCCAAGATGTATCAGGTGAAAAACTGTTTTTT. Its translation: CASSQDVSGEKLFF.

The CDR3 sequence: CASTHARLNSYEQYF. The CDR3 bases are TGTGCCAGCACCCATGCCAGGCTAAATTCCTACGAGCAGTACTTC. The chain is built from TRBV28 and TRBJ2-7; D is ambiguous. The V gene's germline CDR1 is MDHEN and CDR2 SYDVKM. Trimming took off 7 bases at V and 1 base at J, with 17 bases between the two ends. CDR3 size: 15 residues.

The chain joins TRBV9 to TRBJ1-6; D is undetermined. Trimming removed 4 bases from V and 10 bases from J, with 12 bases in between. Looked up from germline, CDR1 is SGDLS and CDR2 is YYNGEE. The CDR3 loop spans 13 amino acids. CDR3 sequence reads: CASSPQVTSPLHF. As DNA, the CDR3 is TGTGCCAGCAGCCCCCAGGTCACCTCACCCCTCCACTTT.

This sequence joins TRBV5-4 and TRBJ2-5, with 9 bases matching TRBD1. The CDR3 has 15 amino acids. V trimming: 4 bases; J trimming: 4 bases; junction bases outside the gene matches: 8. From germline, CDR1 is SGHNT and CDR2 YYREEE (reference sequence). The CDR3 nucleotides are TGTGCCAGCAGCCCCGGGACAGGGAGGGGAGAGACCCAGTACTTC. Protein: CASSPGTGRGETQYF.

CDR3: CVRSSLGLAGVNEQFF. The CDR3 DNA reads as TGTGTCAGAAGCTCCTTGGGACTAGCGGGAGTCAATGAGCAGTTCTTC. The rearrangement joins TRBV7-5 to TRBJ2-1; TRBD2, as called in the table, went unchecked against the DNA. TRBV7-5 is a recognized pseudogene. The CDR3 runs to 16 residues.

The rearrangement links TRBV28 to TRBJ2-7; 13 bases are a match to TRBD2. CDR3 length: 18 residues. J lost 0 bases, V lost 6 bases, and 11 bases had no gene match. Per the germline V gene, CDR1 is MDHEN and CDR2 is SYDVKM. The CDR3 DNA is TGTGCCAGCAGCCGACTAGCGGGGGGCCCTCGCAACTCCTACGAGCAGTACTTC. Translation: CASSRLAGGPRNSYEQYF.

This clone was detected once. Other nucleotide sequences in the sample specify the same CDR3. This chain links TRBV6-5 with TRBJ1-1; a weak D match, TRBD1 (6 bases). CDR1 is MNHEY and CDR2 is SVGAGI in the germline V gene. The CDR3 length is 13 residues. The V end was cut by 2 bases, the J end by 4 bases, with 8 bases between. The CDR3 coding sequence is TGTGCCAGCAGTTACAGGGGGAGCACTGAAGCTTTCTTT. Protein: CASSYRGSTEAFF.

The V call is TRBV24-1, the J call TRBJ2-7, with a weak D call TRBD1 (5 bases). The length of the CDR3 is 13 residues. V shed 4 bases and J shed 3 bases, with 9 bases lying between them. Germline lookup yields CDR1 KGHDR and CDR2 SFDVKD. DNA for the CDR3: TGTGCCACCAGTGACGGACATTTCTACGAGCAGTACTTC. Protein product: CATSDGHFYEQYF.

This clone was seen more than once but under ten times. The chain has TRBV12-3 or TRBV12-4 and TRBJ1-2; perhaps TRBD1 as D (5 bases). The CDR3 is 13 amino acids. The V and J ends lost 3 bases and 3 bases respectively, with 8 bases between them. The CDR3 loop reads CASSFGGDYGYTF. The CDR3 DNA follows: TGTGCCAGCAGTTTTGGGGGAGACTATGGCTACACCTTC.

V gene TRBV7-2 combines with J gene TRBJ2-3; D not resolved. The germline V gene encodes CDR1 SGHTA and CDR2 FQGNSA. The V gene lost 3 bases and the J gene lost 6 bases, with 7 bases spanning the gap. This CDR3 contains 12 residues. This CDR3 reads CASSFMRDTQYF. The CDR3, as DNA: TGTGCCAGCAGCTTTATGAGGGATACGCAGTATTTT.